This T cell receptor (delta chain) was sequenced in a study of γδ T cells in repeated Plasmodium falciparum infection. Bulk repertoires came from Vgamma9/Vdelta2+ or Vdelta2-negative gammadelta T cells flow-sorted from PBMC. With CATT, TCRdb re-called clones from the multiplex PCR reads. This sample has 50,000 to 55,000 delta-chain clones, with roughly 2% found just once. This clone was recorded at least ten times. This DNA's translation and the protein TCRdb lists, from a much larger clone, do not match at residue 5, likely due to a read error; the protein shown is translated from the DNA. Per germline, CDR1 TVYSNPD and CDR2 GDNSRS (reference sequence). CDR3 size: 18 residues. V shed 4 bases and J shed 5 bases, with 32 bases lying between them.

The chain recombines TRDV3 with TRDJ1; D unclear. This receptor was obtained from a pool of human donors (malaria-infected and uninfected, not separated). Sequencing used gamma-delta T cells from blood. CDR3 bases: TGTGCCTCCCGGGAAAATCGCCTCAGCCTTAGTCGTGGGGATAAACTCATCTTT. This sequence encodes CASRENRLSLSRGDKLIF.